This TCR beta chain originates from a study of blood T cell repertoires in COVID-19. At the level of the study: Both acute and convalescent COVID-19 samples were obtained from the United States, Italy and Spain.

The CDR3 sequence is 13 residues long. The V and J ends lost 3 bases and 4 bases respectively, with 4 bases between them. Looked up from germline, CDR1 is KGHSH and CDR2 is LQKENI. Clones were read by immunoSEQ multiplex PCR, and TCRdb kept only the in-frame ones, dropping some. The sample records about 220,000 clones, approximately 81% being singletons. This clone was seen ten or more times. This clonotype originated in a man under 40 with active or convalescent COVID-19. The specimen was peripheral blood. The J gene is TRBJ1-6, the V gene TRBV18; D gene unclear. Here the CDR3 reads CASSPAYNSPLHF. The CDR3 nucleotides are TGTGCCAGCTCACCGGCTTATAATTCACCCCTCCACTTT.